The rows below give T cell receptor beta chains drawn from one sample of a study of blood T cell repertoires in COVID-19. Produced via immunoSEQ multiplex PCR; TCRdb's table is partial and in-frame only. The repertoire has roughly 41,000 clones, 80% to 90% of them found once; the top ten carry roughly 15%. Sample: peripheral blood. These receptors were taken from a human donor in a cohort sampled during active COVID-19. Both conserved end residues are part of each CDR3.

v_gene: TRBV29-1; j_gene: TRBJ1-2; CDR3aa: CSVDPTPVEGAAGYTF
v_gene: TRBV30; j_gene: TRBJ1-2; CDR3aa: CAWSIGGASNYGYTF
v_gene: TRBV4-2; j_gene: TRBJ1-2; CDR3aa: CASSQSRGGYTF
v_gene: TRBV7-8; j_gene: TRBJ2-7; CDR3aa: CASSSRQGGYEQYF
v_gene: TRBV10-1; j_gene: TRBJ2-5; CDR3aa: CASSERGFQETQYF
v_gene: TRBV28; j_gene: TRBJ1-1; CDR3aa: CASRPSYRGTEAFF
v_gene: TRBV6-5; j_gene: TRBJ1-5; CDR3aa: CASSSDRNQPQHF
v_gene: TRBV29-1; j_gene: TRBJ2-2; CDR3aa: CSVSEGGPGAGELFF
v_gene: TRBV5-1; j_gene: TRBJ2-7; CDR3aa: CASSSYYEQYF
v_gene: TRBV7-3; j_gene: TRBJ2-2; CDR3aa: CASSTQGTDTGELFF
v_gene: TRBV7-2; j_gene: TRBJ2-2; CDR3aa: CASSSGQGIAGELFF
v_gene: TRBV6-5; j_gene: TRBJ2-5; CDR3aa: CASRFNSGLQETQYF
v_gene: TRBV9; j_gene: TRBJ1-2; CDR3aa: CASSPTGNYGYTF
v_gene: TRBV29-1; j_gene: TRBJ1-1; CDR3aa: CSVIRHLNTEAFF
v_gene: TRBV13; j_gene: TRBJ2-7; CDR3aa: CASKRTEGASEQYF
v_gene: TRBV6-1; j_gene: TRBJ1-1; CDR3aa: CASSVLWSVMNTEAFF
v_gene: TRBV9; j_gene: TRBJ1-2; CDR3aa: CASRTGSRGYTF
v_gene: TRBV27; j_gene: TRBJ2-5; CDR3aa: CASSSGQLQETQYF
v_gene: TRBV5-1; j_gene: TRBJ1-1; CDR3aa: CASSSVSLTGSRDTEAFF
v_gene: TRBV2; j_gene: TRBJ2-7; CDR3aa: CASSDWSGQASYEQYF
v_gene: TRBV12-5; j_gene: TRBJ2-3; CDR3aa: CASGFPGEATSTDTQYF
v_gene: TRBV4-2; j_gene: TRBJ2-7; CDR3aa: CASSQGTSGDAYEQYF
v_gene: TRBV5-5; j_gene: TRBJ2-7; CDR3aa: CASSYRDYEQYF